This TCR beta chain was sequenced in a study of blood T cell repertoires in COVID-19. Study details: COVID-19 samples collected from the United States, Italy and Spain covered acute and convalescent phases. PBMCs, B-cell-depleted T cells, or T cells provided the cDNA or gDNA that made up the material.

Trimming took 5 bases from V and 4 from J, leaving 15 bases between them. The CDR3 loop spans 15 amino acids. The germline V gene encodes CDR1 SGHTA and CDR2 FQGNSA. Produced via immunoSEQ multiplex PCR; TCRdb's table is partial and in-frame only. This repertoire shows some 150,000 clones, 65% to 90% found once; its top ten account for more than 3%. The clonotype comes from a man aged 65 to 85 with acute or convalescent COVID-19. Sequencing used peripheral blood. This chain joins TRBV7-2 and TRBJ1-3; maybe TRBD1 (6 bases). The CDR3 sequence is CASSAPTGTGNTIYF. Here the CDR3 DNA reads TGTGCCAGCAGCGCCCCCACAGGGACCGGAAACACCATATATTTT.